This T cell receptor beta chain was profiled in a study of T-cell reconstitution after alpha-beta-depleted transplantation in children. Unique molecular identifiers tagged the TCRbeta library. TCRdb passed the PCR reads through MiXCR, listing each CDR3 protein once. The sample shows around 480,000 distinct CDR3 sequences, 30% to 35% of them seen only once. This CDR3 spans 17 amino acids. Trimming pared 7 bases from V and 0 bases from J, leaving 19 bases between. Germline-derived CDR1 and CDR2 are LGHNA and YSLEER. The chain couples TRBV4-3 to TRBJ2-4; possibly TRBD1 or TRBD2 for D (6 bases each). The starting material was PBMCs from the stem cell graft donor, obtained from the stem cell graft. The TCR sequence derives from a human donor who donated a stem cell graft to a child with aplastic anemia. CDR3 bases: TGCGCCAGCAAGAAAAGGGGGGAGACAATAGCCAAAAACATTCAGTACTTC. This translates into CASKKRGETIAKNIQYF.